The next 26 T cell receptor beta chains were all read from a single sample in a study of CD8 T cells in ankylosing spondylitis (dated by TCRdb to 2017 to 2019). The library came from 5' RACE. Instrument used: Illumina HiSeq 2500. Starting from the raw public reads, TCRdb applied fastp trimming at Q25, assembled clones with MiXCR and retained in-frame beta chains. All rows with the same CDR3 protein become a single entry with the most common DNA and genes. For this sample there are around 770,000 distinct CDR3 sequences; about an eighth appear just once. 0.51% of the sample is taken by the ten largest. Results and caveats for the whole study, not just this receptor: A TCR beta motif made up of fewer than 10 highly homologous amino acid variants appeared to be characteristic of blood from ankylosing spondylitis patients.

The antigens for these receptors are not known. Material: blood, either unsorted or a sorted T cell fraction (not recorded which). The receptors here all came from a male donor with ankylosing spondylitis.

This clonotype was recorded a few times. This chain connects TRBV5-1 to TRBJ2-2; D uncertain. The germline V gene encodes CDR1 SGHRS and CDR2 YFSETQ. The CDR3 is 15 amino acids. V lost 6 bases and J lost 2, with 14 bases in between. Written as DNA, the CDR3 is TGCGCCAGCACAACCCAGCCGTTAAACACCGGGGAGCTGTTTTTT. It encodes CASTTQPLNTGELFF. The full variable domain, completed using reference TRBV5-1 and TRBJ2-2, is KAGVTQTPRYLIKTRGQQVTLSCSPISGHRSVSWYQQTPGQGLQFLFEYFSETQRNKGNFPGRFSGRQFSNSRSEMNVSTLELGDSALYLCASTTQPLNTGELFFGEGSRLTVL.

The chain is built from TRBV5-6 and TRBJ2-1; 7 bases align to TRBD1. Looked up from germline, CDR1 is SGHDT and CDR2 is YYEEEE. This CDR3 spans 15 amino acids. V was clipped by 5 bases and J by 4 bases; unmatched bases: 9. CDR3 sequence: CASSFRDSVYNEQFF. The DNA for the CDR3 is TGTGCCAGCAGTTTCCGGGACAGCGTTTACAATGAGCAGTTCTTC.

This clonotype was picked up many times. This chain uses TRBV5-1 with TRBJ2-2; weak D call: TRBD2 (5 bases). Trimming stripped 5 bases from V and 5 bases from J, with 16 bases between. Germline CDR1 is SGHRS and CDR2 is YFSETQ. The CDR3 contains 15 residues. The CDR3 DNA reads as TGCGCCAGCAGTCTGACTACCGGGTCAACCGGGGAGCTGTTTTTT. It is translated as CASSLTTGSTGELFF.

The rearrangement uses TRBV9 and TRBJ2-5; D is unresolved. CDR1 is SGDLS and CDR2 is YYNGEE in the germline V gene. CDR3 length: 18 amino acids. Deletions cut 2 bases from V and 0 bases from J, with 20 bases between. The CDR3 DNA reads TGTGCCAGCAGCGTGGGCCGTACGCAGCTTCAGTACCAAGAGACCCAGTACTTC. Its translation: CASSVGRTQLQYQETQYF. The full variable domain, its missing parts supplied by reference TRBV9 and TRBJ2-5, is DSGVTQTPKHLITATGQRVTLRCSPRSGDLSVYWYQQSLDQGLQFLIQYYNGEERAKGNILERFSAQQFPDLHSELNLSSLELGDSALYFCASSVGRTQLQYQETQYFGPGTRLLVL.

This clonotype was seen a handful of times. The chain recombines TRBV20-1 with TRBJ2-7, with D perhaps being TRBD1 or TRBD2 (5 bases each). Trimming took 3 bases from V and 3 from J, leaving 12 bases between them. Germline V gene data show CDR1 as DFQATT and CDR2 as SNEGSKA (reference sequence). This CDR3 contains 13 residues. The CDR3 loop reads CSASSGPLYEQYF. CDR3 nucleotides: TGCAGTGCTAGTTCGGGGCCCCTCTACGAGCAGTACTTC.

This clonotype has a handful of counts. The rearrangement links TRBV6-1 to TRBJ2-7; perhaps TRBD1 as D (6 bases). The V gene lost 6 bases and the J gene lost 1 base, with 13 bases spanning the gap. The CDR3 runs to 14 residues. Per germline, CDR1 MNHNS and CDR2 SASEGT. CDR3 DNA: TGTGCCAGCAGGCAAGGCGGACAGTCCTACGAGCAGTACTTC. Translated: CASRQGGQSYEQYF.

Only a few counts were recorded for this clonotype. The chain couples TRBV10-3 to TRBJ2-1; no clear D. Germline V CDR1 and CDR2: ENHRY, SYGVKD. The CDR3 covers 14 residues. Between the trimmed V and J ends, which lost 2 bases and 7 bases, there was a span of 12 bases. The CDR3 DNA reads TGTGCCATCAGTGAGCGGGTCCCCCGAAATGAGCAGTTCTTC. This translates into CAISERVPRNEQFF.

The chain has TRBV4-3 and TRBJ2-2; D might be TRBD1 or TRBD2, each matching 5 bases. Germline CDR1 is LGHNA and CDR2 is YSLEER. The length of the CDR3 is 17 residues. Trimming shortened V by 4 bases and J by 2 bases, and 17 bases separated the two germline ends. The CDR3 is CASSRDPMGVNTGELFF. CDR3 in DNA: TGCGCCAGCAGCCGAGACCCGATGGGGGTTAACACCGGGGAGCTGTTTTTT.

This clonotype came up many times. The chain links TRBV18 to TRBJ2-6, with no clear D. This CDR3 is built from 15 residues. The V end was cut by 5 bases, the J end by 2 bases, with 10 bases between. Germline V CDR1 and CDR2: KGHSH, LQKENI. The CDR3 DNA is TGTGCCAGCTCAAAACGAGTTCCTGGGGCCAACGTCCTGACTTTC. Its translation: CASSKRVPGANVLTF.

The chain couples TRBV30 to TRBJ1-6; no clear D gene. With 4 bases removed from V and 6 bases from J, the gap between germline ends came to 4 bases. Germline CDR1 and CDR2: GTSNPN and SVGIG (reference sequence). The CDR3 runs 11 residues. In DNA form, the CDR3 reads TGTGCCTGGACCAGTAATTCACCCCTCCACTTT. This codes for CAWTSNSPLHF.

V is TRBV20-1 and J is TRBJ1-1; TRBD1 aligns across 8 bases. The CDR3 consists of 14 residues. The junction had 15 bases not matched to a gene; V was cut back by 5 bases and J by 10 bases. Germline values: CDR1 DFQATT, CDR2 SNEGSKA (reference sequence). CDR3 nucleotides: TGCAGTGCTTTCACCACTCAGGGGGCCCCCTCAGCTTTCTTT. Translating it yields CSAFTTQGAPSAFF.

CDR3 loop: CSAGGGVLAESYEQYF. The CDR3 nucleotides read TGCAGTGCTGGGGGGGGGGTTCTAGCGGAGAGCTACGAGCAGTACTTC. The chain carries TRBV20-1 and TRBJ2-7; 7 bases are shared with TRBD2. V lost 5 bases and J lost 3; bases outside the gene matches: 16. This CDR3 contains 16 residues. Germline V gene lookup returns CDR1 DFQATT and CDR2 SNEGSKA (reference sequence).

V usage is TRBV19 and J usage is TRBJ2-7; either TRBD1 or TRBD2 may supply D (5 bases each). This CDR3 region has 15 residues. From germline, CDR1 is LNHDA and CDR2 SQIVND (reference sequence). Deletions cut 6 bases from V and 3 bases from J, with 18 bases between. CDR3 DNA sequence: TGTGCCAGTAGCCCCCGGGACCGTGGGTACTACGAGCAGTACTTC. Translation: CASSPRDRGYYEQYF.

The CDR3 reads CSAKGPGYEQYF. CDR3 DNA sequence: TGCAGTGCTAAGGGCCCGGGCTACGAGCAGTACTTC. The chain combines TRBV20-1 with TRBJ2-7; no clear D gene. CDR1 DFQATT and CDR2 SNEGSKA come from the germline V gene (reference sequence). V dropped 4 bases and J dropped 3 bases, with 10 bases sitting between them. The CDR3 contains 12 residues.

The chain has TRBV4-3 and TRBJ2-2; D is unresolved. V lost 0 bases, J lost 5 bases, and 16 bases lay in between. CDR1 is LGHNA and CDR2 is YSLEER in the germline V gene. The CDR3 is 17 residues long. The CDR3 protein is CASSQETPAVVTGELFF. Written as DNA, the CDR3 is TGCGCCAGCAGCCAAGAAACACCCGCCGTCGTAACCGGGGAGCTGTTTTTT.

This clonotype was seen a few times. V and J are TRBV5-1 and TRBJ2-7; D is unclear. The V gene lost 1 base and the J gene lost 7 bases, with 12 bases spanning the gap. CDR1 and CDR2 (germline): SGHRS, YFSETQ. The CDR3 is 13 residues long. The CDR3 nucleotides are TGCGCCAGCAGCTTGTTGGCGACTGAAGAGCAGTACTTC. The encoded protein is CASSLLATEEQYF.

This clonotype turned up a few times. The chain recombines TRBV12-3 or TRBV12-4 with TRBJ1-1; no firm D call. Trimming pared 6 bases from V and 4 bases from J, leaving 15 bases between. The CDR3 consists of 14 residues. CDR3 residues: CASRTGRWSTEAFF. CDR3 sequence (DNA): TGTGCCAGCAGGACCGGACGTTGGTCCACTGAAGCTTTCTTT.

The chain joins TRBV19 to TRBJ2-2, with no clear D. Deletions cut 4 bases from V and 4 bases from J, with 10 bases between. The CDR3 totals 14 residues. Germline V gene lookup returns CDR1 LNHDA and CDR2 SQIVND (reference sequence). CDR3 residues: CASSTAWGTGELFF. CDR3 sequence (DNA): TGTGCCAGTAGTACCGCGTGGGGCACCGGGGAGCTGTTTTTT.

The CDR3 DNA reads TGTGCCAGCAGCTTCCGACAGGGGGGTAGCTCCTACGAGCAGTACTTC. Translation gives CASSFRQGGSSYEQYF. The chain couples TRBV7-9 to TRBJ2-7, with 9 bases that match TRBD1. Germline V lookup: CDR1 SEHNR, CDR2 FQNEAQ (reference sequence). The CDR3 is 16 amino acids. After removal of 3 bases from V and 0 bases from J, the junction contained 6 bases not matched to a gene.

The gene calls are TRBV20-1 and TRBJ2-2; 7 nucleotides agree with TRBD2. The CDR3 length is 14 residues. Trimming took 3 bases from V and 1 from J; bases not matched to a gene: 2. Germline V gene data show CDR1 as DFQATT and CDR2 as SNEGSKA (reference sequence). CDR3 nucleotides: TGCAGTGCTAGGCGGGAGATGAACACCGGGGAGCTGTTTTTT. Protein: CSARREMNTGELFF.

This clonotype was observed at least ten times. The chain carries TRBV7-2 and TRBJ2-2, with D maybe TRBD1 (6 bases). This CDR3 has 16 amino acids. Per germline, CDR1 SGHTA and CDR2 FQGNSA. V was trimmed by 0 bases and J by 2 bases, leaving 10 bases between them. The CDR3 DNA reads TGTGCCAGCAGCTTAGCCCCGGGACAAAACACCGGGGAGCTGTTTTTT. Its translation is CASSLAPGQNTGELFF.

This clonotype turned up a few times. The chain links TRBV7-8 to TRBJ2-1; 12 bases fit TRBD2. The CDR3 totals 16 residues. The J segment lost 8 bases and the V segment lost 5 bases, leaving 10 bases of the junction unmatched. Germline lookup yields CDR1 SGHVS and CDR2 FQNEAQ. The CDR3 sequence is CASSPTPLAGGYEQFF. In DNA form, the CDR3 reads TGTGCCAGCAGCCCCACCCCTCTAGCGGGGGGGTATGAGCAGTTCTTC.

This clonotype occurred a few times. V is TRBV6-5 and J is TRBJ2-3, with D perhaps TRBD1 (6 bases). The germline gives CDR1 MNHEY, CDR2 SVGAGI. Deletions cut 2 bases from V and 3 bases from J, with 15 bases between. The CDR3 is 16 amino acids. The CDR3 DNA reads as TGTGCCAGCAGTTACCGGGCAGGGGTACGGACAGATACGCAGTATTTT. Amino acid sequence: CASSYRAGVRTDTQYF.

This chain joins TRBV9 and TRBJ2-2; D is perhaps TRBD1 (6 bases). Germline CDR1 SGDLS, CDR2 YYNGEE. The V gene lost 1 base and the J gene lost 6 bases, with 10 bases spanning the gap. The CDR3 consists of 14 residues. As DNA, the CDR3 is TGTGCCAGCAGCGTAATCGCAGGGGCCGGGGAGCTGTTTTTT. Encoded protein: CASSVIAGAGELFF.

The chain combines TRBV4-1 with TRBJ2-7, with TRBD2 identical over 7 bases. Germline values: CDR1 MGHRA, CDR2 YSYEKL. This CDR3 is built from 12 residues. The V segment lost 3 bases and the J segment 7 bases; nucleotides outside the gene matches: 3. CDR3 protein: CASSHNGREQYF. CDR3 in DNA: TGCGCCAGCAGCCATAACGGGAGGGAGCAGTACTTC.

V is TRBV5-1 and J is TRBJ2-7; D is undetermined. Trimming left V 2 bases short and J 2 bases short, with 11 bases between. CDR1 and CDR2 (germline): SGHRS, YFSETQ. There are 14 residues in the CDR3. The CDR3: CASSFLGPTYEQYF. DNA for the CDR3: TGCGCCAGCAGCTTCTTAGGGCCGACCTACGAGCAGTACTTC. Drawing the rest from reference TRBV5-1 and TRBJ2-7, the complete variable domain is KAGVTQTPRYLIKTRGQQVTLSCSPISGHRSVSWYQQTPGQGLQFLFEYFSETQRNKGNFPGRFSGRQFSNSRSEMNVSTLELGDSALYLCASSFLGPTYEQYFGPGTRLTVT.